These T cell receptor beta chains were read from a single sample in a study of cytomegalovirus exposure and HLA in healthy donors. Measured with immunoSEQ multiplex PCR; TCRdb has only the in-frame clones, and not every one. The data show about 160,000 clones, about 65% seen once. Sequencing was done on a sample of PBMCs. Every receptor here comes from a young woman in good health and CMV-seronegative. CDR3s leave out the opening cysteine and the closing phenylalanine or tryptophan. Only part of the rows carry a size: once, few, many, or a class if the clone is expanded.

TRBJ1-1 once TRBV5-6 ASSVLSRVTEAF
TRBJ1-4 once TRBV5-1 ASSLGSGEKLF
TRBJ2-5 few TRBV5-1 ASSFPEYQETQY
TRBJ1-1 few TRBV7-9 ASSFNPGVNTEAF
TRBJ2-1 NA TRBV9 ASSVNRGEQF
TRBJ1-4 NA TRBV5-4 ASSPAGPTNEKLF
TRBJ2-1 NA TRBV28 ASSPLFRLAGGPHNEQF
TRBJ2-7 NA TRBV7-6 ASSIGISEQY
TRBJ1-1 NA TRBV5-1 ASSPDRAARYGEAF
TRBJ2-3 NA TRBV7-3 ASSLGLAGYTDTQY
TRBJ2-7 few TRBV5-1 ASKPSTSGSYEQY
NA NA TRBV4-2 ASSQDRGRSYEQY
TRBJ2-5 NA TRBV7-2 ASSFGDRQETQY
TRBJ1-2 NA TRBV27 ASSIHRGLKDGYT
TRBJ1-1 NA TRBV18 ASLQTGENTEAF
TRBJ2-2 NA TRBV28 ASSTGVETGELF
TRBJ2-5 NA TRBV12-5 ASAHPDSPPFGETQY
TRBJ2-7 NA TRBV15 ATSRGRDRGVYEQY
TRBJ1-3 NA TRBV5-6 ASSLPTGFSSGNTIY
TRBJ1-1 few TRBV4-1 ASSRGPLETEAF
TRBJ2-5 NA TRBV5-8 ASSLDSQETQY
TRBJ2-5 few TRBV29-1 SNQKGQGETQY